The clone carrying this T cell receptor (beta chain) was recorded only once. CDR1 is LNHDA and CDR2 is SQIVND in the germline V gene (reference sequence). The CDR3 sequence is 17 residues long. Unmatched junction bases numbered 7, after V lost 0 bases and J lost 0 bases. The method was immunoSEQ multiplex PCR; TCRdb's version includes in-frame clones alone and lacks a portion of them. The sample consists of 45,000 to 60,000 clones, about three quarters of them appearing once. This record belongs to a study of a mutant IDH1 vaccine in newly diagnosed glioma. Time point specified: baseline, week 1 (first vaccination visit). Stated treatment: pre-vaccination baseline after standard-of-care therapy.

The sample in question was PBMCs, obtained from a glioma patient treated with radiotherapy, temozolomide or both. The clonotype was recovered from a woman aged 40-49 years with glioma. The chain has TRBV19 and TRBJ1-1; TRBD1 aligns across 7 bases. The CDR3 DNA sequence: TGTGCCAGTAGTATAGATCGGGAGGGGGCCCTGAACACTGAAGCTTTCTTT. The encoded protein is CASSIDREGALNTEAFF.